These 14 T cell receptor beta chains were all obtained from the same sample, sequenced in a study of T cells in Graves' hyperthyroidism and ophthalmopathy. TCR beta CDR3 regions were amplified from RNA transcripts. The HTBI primer set served for first-round RT-PCR of the TCR CDR3. MiXCR was run by TCRdb on the multiplex PCR reads, yielding one entry per CDR3 protein. The sample lists some 600,000 distinct CDR3 sequences, roughly 14% occurring once. The sequencing sample was made of blood. The receptors originated from a woman aged 30 to 39 with Graves' hyperthyroidism that later progressed to Graves' ophthalmopathy.

This clonotype was recorded many times. The rearrangement uses TRBV27 and TRBJ1-2; 9 positions agree with TRBD1. There are 14 residues in the CDR3. Trimming took 5 bases from V and 4 from J; bases not matched to a gene: 5. The germline CDR1 and CDR2 sequences are MNHEY and SMNVEV (reference sequence). The CDR3 DNA is TGTGCCAGCAGTCCGGGACAGGGCGGCTATGGCTACACCTTC. Its translation is CASSPGQGGYGYTF.

The table lists this clonotype with a few counts. Likely a read error: the CDR3 ends without its conserved phenylalanine or tryptophan. The rearrangement joins TRBV6-1 to TRBJ2-6; D gene ambiguous. Germline assignment: CDR1 MNHNS and CDR2 SASEGT. The CDR3 sequence is 13 residues long. Trimming took off 6 bases at V and 4 bases at J, with 7 bases between the two ends. The chain's CDR3 is CASRTKGANVLTS. In DNA, the CDR3 is TGTGCCAGCAGAACAAAGGGGGCCAACGTCCTGACTTCC.

The gene calls are TRBV6-1 and TRBJ2-1; TRBD2 aligns across 7 bases. CDR1 is MNHNS, CDR2 SASEGT, per germline. This CDR3 has 15 amino acids. The ends lost 5 bases at V and 9 bases at J; junction bases unmatched: 13. The CDR3 nucleotides are TGTGCCAGCAGTAAAAAAGCGGGATATGTCGGTGAGCAGTTCTTC. Translation gives CASSKKAGYVGEQFF.

This clonotype was detected ten times or more. CDR3 sequence reads: CSASIPGLQETQYF. The CDR3 DNA is TGCAGTGCTTCTATTCCCGGGCTCCAAGAGACCCAGTACTTC. The chain links TRBV20-1 to TRBJ2-5, with D hard to call. CDR1 is DFQATT and CDR2 is SNEGSKA in the germline V gene (reference sequence). The CDR3 has 14 amino acids. The germline V and J ends were trimmed by 5 bases and 1 base, with 14 bases remaining between them.

This clonotype was seen a few times. The chain carries TRBV19 and TRBJ1-5, with D perhaps matching TRBD1 (6 bases). CDR3 size: 13 residues. The germline gives CDR1 LNHDA, CDR2 SQIVND (reference sequence). With 7 bases removed from V and 5 bases from J, the gap between germline ends came to 12 bases. The CDR3 region is CASTIGGDQPQHF. DNA of the CDR3: TGTGCCAGTACCATAGGGGGGGATCAGCCCCAGCATTTT.

As for this clonotype: A junction end diverges from the germline sequence, so it may reflect a read error. The genes are TRBV4-1 and TRBJ2-3, with D possibly matching TRBD1 (5 bases). Per the germline V gene, CDR1 is MGHRA and CDR2 is YSYEKL. The CDR3 contains 16 residues. CDR3 amino acids: CASSPSLGASTDTQYF. The CDR3 region has the DNA TGTGCCAGCAGCCCCTCCCTAGGGGCAAGCACAGATACGCAGTATTTT.

The chain uses TRBV10-3 and TRBJ1-3; D is undetermined. The CDR3 has 15 residues. The germline V and J ends were trimmed by 4 bases and 0 bases, with 10 bases remaining between them. Germline V gene sequence: CDR1 ENHRY, CDR2 SYGVKD. CDR3 loop: CAISVGTSSGNTIYF. Here the CDR3 DNA reads TGTGCCATCAGTGTGGGAACTAGCTCTGGAAACACCATATATTTT.

The chain joins TRBV14 to TRBJ2-2, with D possibly TRBD1 on 5 matching bases. CDR3 length equals 16 residues. Germline CDR1 is SGHDN and CDR2 is FVKESK. V was pared by 1 base and J by 0 bases, with 9 bases between. The CDR3: CASSQAKGSNTGELFF. The CDR3 nucleotides read TGTGCCAGCAGCCAAGCTAAGGGGTCGAACACCGGGGAGCTGTTTTTT.

Many counts were recorded for this clonotype. V gene TRBV19 combines with J gene TRBJ1-1, with no clear D. Trimming took off 4 bases at V and 5 bases at J, with 17 bases between the two ends. The CDR3 sequence is 15 residues long. Looked up from germline, CDR1 is LNHDA and CDR2 is SQIVND (reference sequence). Here the CDR3 DNA reads TGTGCCAGTAGTACCACCCCGGACCGGCGAACTGAAGCTTTCTTT. It encodes CASSTTPDRRTEAFF.

This clonotype was counted only a few times. The chain carries TRBV25-1 and TRBJ2-5, with 7 bases that match TRBD1. The V gene's germline CDR1 is MGHDK and CDR2 SYGVNS. Losses at the gene ends were 7 bases for V and 2 bases for J; bases not matched to a gene: 4. The CDR3 is 13 amino acids. The CDR3: CASTGTDQETQYF. In DNA form, the CDR3 reads TGTGCCAGCACCGGGACAGATCAAGAGACCCAGTACTTC.

In this sample, this clonotype turned up a few times. The chain recombines TRBV14 with TRBJ2-7, with unresolved D. Germline CDR1 is SGHDN and CDR2 is FVKESK. With 1 base removed from V and 8 bases from J, the gap between germline ends came to 6 bases. The CDR3 spans 11 residues. The chain's CDR3 is CASSQGLQQYF. CDR3 bases: TGTGCCAGCAGCCAAGGACTCCAGCAGTACTTC.

This clonotype has a count of ten or more. This chain links TRBV7-8 with TRBJ1-1, with D unclear. V was shortened by 11 bases and J by 1 base, with 14 bases between the two germline ends. CDR3 length equals 13 residues. Germline lookup yields CDR1 SGHVS and CDR2 FQNEAQ. CDR3 protein: CAGTGIGNTEAFF. The CDR3 DNA follows: TGTGCCGGAACGGGAATTGGGAACACTGAAGCTTTCTTT. Complete variable domain (other parts from reference TRBV7-8 and TRBJ1-1): GAGVSQSPRYKVAKRGQDVALRCDPISGHVSLFWYQQALGQGPEFLTYFQNEAQLDKSGLPSDRFFAERPEGSVSTLKIQRTQQEDSAVYLCAGTGIGNTEAFFGQGTRLTVV.

This clonotype showed up many times. J is TRBJ1-4 and V is TRBV5-1; 8 bases are a match to TRBD1. Trimming took 0 bases from V and 12 from J; bases not matched to a gene: 16. The CDR3 is 17 amino acids. Germline CDR1 and CDR2: SGHRS and YFSETQ. The CDR3 sequence: CASSLALRDRSLGELFF. As DNA, the CDR3 is TGCGCCAGCAGCTTGGCCCTACGGGACAGGTCCCTAGGGGAACTGTTTTTT.

This clonotype was observed many times. The rearrangement uses TRBV10-3 and TRBJ1-1; no clear D. This CDR3 comprises 13 residues. V lost 8 bases and J lost 5, with 15 bases in between. Germline assignment: CDR1 ENHRY and CDR2 SYGVKD. The CDR3 loop reads CAIEGIAGTEAFF. CDR3 bases: TGTGCCATCGAAGGGATAGCGGGGACTGAAGCTTTCTTT.